This T cell receptor beta chain stems from a study of graft-versus-host responses after intestinal transplantation. Across the study: Tacrolimus plus steroids were given to all recipients for roughly 3 years, preceded by anti-thymocyte globulin induction. Study-level points and caveats: When patients had graft-donor T cell macrochimerism, their allografts held high graft-versus-host to host-versus-graft clonal ratios.

CDR1 and CDR2 (germline): SNHLY, FYNNEI. Trimming took 6 bases from V and 4 from J; bases not matched to a gene: 6. CDR3 size: 14 residues. With regard to this clone: The antigen is unknown.

The data were produced by immunoSEQ multiplex PCR, yet TCRdb's version contains in-frame clones alone and is incomplete. Seen here are 85,000 to 130,000 clones, about 88% observed once, and the top ten hold around 0.96%. The V gene is TRBV2, the J gene TRBJ2-7, with 10 bases aligning to TRBD1. The origin of this receptor is a human donor who received an intestinal transplant. Material: unstimulated CD4+ T cells sorted from spleen or lymph node cells, obtained before intestinal transplant. CDR3 residues: CASRPTGGIYEQYF. CDR3 DNA: TGTGCCAGCAGGCCGACAGGGGGCATTTACGAGCAGTACTTC.